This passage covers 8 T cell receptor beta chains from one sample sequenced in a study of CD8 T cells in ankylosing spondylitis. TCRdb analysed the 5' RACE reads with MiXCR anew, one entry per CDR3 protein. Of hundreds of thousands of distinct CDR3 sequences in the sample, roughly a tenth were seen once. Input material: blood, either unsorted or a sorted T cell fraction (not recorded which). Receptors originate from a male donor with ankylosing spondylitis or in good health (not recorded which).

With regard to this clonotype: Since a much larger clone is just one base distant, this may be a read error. CDR3 loop: CASGIRSGETQYF. In DNA, the CDR3 is TGTGCCAGCGGCATCCGGTCTGGAGAGACCCAGTACTTC. The chain joins TRBV7-2 to TRBJ2-5; D gene ambiguous. Per the germline V gene, CDR1 is SGHTA and CDR2 is FQGNSA. Trimming shortened V by 8 bases and J by 4 bases, and 14 bases separated the two germline ends. This CDR3 region has 13 residues.

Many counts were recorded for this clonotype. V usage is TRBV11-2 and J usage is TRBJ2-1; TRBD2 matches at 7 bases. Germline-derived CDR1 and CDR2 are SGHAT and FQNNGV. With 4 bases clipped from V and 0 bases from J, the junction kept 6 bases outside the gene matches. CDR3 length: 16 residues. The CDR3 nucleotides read TGTGCCAGCAGCTCGCAGCGGGATAGCTCCTACAATGAGCAGTTCTTC. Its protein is CASSSQRDSSYNEQFF. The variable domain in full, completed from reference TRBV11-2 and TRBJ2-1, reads EAGVAQSPRYKIIEKRQSVAFWCNPISGHATLYWYQQILGQGPKLLIQFQNNGVVDDSQLPKDRFSAERLKGVDSTLKIQPAKLEDSAVYLCASSSQRDSSYNEQFFGPGTRLTVL.

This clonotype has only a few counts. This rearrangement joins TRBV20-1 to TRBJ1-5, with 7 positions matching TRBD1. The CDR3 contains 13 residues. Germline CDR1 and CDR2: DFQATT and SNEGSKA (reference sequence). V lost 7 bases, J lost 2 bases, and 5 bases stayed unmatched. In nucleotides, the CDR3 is TGCAGTGTCCGGACAGGAGGCAATCAGCCCCAGCATTTT. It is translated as CSVRTGGNQPQHF.

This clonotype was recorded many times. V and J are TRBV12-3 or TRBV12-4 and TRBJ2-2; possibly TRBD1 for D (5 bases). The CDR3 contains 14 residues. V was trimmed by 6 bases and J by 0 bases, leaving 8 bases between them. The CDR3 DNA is TGTGCCAGCAGACAAGGGGCGAACACCGGGGAGCTGTTTTTT. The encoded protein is CASRQGANTGELFF.

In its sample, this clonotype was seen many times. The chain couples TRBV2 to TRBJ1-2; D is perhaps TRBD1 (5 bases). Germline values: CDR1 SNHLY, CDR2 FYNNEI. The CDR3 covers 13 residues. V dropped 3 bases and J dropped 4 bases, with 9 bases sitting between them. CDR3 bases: TGTGCCAGCAGTGACGGACATATCTATGGCTACACCTTC. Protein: CASSDGHIYGYTF.

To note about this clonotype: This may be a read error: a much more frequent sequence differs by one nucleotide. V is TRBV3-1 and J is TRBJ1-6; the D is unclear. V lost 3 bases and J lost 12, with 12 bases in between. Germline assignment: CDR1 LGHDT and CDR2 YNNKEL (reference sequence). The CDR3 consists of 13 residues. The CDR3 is CASSQAWEEPLHF. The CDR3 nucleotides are TGTGCCAGCAGCCAGGCATGGGAGGAACCCCTCCACTTT.

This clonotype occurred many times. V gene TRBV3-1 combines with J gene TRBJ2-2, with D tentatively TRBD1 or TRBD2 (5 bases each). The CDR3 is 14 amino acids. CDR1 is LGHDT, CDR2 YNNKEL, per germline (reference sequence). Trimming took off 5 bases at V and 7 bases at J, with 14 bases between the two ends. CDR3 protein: CASSFMGTGGELFF. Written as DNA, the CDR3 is TGTGCCAGCAGCTTTATGGGGACGGGCGGGGAGCTGTTTTTT.

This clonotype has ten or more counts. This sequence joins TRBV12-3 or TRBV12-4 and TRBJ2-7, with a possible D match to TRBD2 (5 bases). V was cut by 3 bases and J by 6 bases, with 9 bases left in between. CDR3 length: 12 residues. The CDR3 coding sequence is TGTGCCAGCAGTTTCAGTGCGGGCGAGCAGTACTTC. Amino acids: CASSFSAGEQYF.